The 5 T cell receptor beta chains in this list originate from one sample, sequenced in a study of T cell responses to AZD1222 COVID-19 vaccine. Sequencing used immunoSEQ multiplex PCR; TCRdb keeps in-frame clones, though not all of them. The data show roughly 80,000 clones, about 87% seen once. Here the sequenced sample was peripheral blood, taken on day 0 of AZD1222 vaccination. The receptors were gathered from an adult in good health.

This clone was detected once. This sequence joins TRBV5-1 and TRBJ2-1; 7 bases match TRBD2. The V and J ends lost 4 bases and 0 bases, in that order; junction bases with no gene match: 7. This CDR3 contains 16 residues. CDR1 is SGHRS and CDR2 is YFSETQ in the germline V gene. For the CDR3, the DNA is TGCGCCAGCAGCCCGCGACTAGCCGACTCCTACAATGAGCAGTTCTTC. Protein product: CASSPRLADSYNEQFF.

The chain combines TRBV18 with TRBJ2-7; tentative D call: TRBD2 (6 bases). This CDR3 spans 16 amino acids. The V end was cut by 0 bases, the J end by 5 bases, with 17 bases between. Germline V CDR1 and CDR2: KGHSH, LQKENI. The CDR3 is CASSPPTSGTGDEQYF. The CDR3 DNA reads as TGTGCCAGCTCACCACCGACCTCCGGGACGGGGGACGAGCAGTACTTC.

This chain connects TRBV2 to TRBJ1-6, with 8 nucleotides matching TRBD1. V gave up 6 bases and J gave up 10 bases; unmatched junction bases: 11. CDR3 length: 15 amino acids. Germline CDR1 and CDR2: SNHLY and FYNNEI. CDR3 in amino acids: CASRSGQGIWSPLHF. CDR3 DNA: TGTGCCAGCAGGTCCGGACAGGGTATTTGGTCACCCCTCCACTTT.

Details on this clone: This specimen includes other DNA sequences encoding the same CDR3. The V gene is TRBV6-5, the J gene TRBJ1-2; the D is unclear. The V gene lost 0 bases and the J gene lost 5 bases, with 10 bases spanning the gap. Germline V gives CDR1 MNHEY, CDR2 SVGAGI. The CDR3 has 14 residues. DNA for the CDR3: TGTGCCAGCAGTTACTCGGAAGGCAGTTATGGCTACACCTTC. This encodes CASSYSEGSYGYTF.

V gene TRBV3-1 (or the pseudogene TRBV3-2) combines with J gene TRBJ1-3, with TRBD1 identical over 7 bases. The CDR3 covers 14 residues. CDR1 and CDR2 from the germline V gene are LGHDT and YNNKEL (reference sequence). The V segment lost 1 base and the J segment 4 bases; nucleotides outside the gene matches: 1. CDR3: CASSQGQGGNTIYF. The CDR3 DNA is TGTGCCAGCAGCCAAGGACAGGGAGGAAACACCATATATTTT.